The rows below give T cell receptor beta chains drawn from one sample of a study of shared clonotypes between healthy human individuals. Profiled with immunoSEQ multiplex PCR; TCRdb holds only in-frame clones, not every one. In the table there are 2.3 million or so clones, approximately 93% of which are singletons. The specimen sequenced was naive CD4+ T cells from PBMCs. The receptor set was obtained from a man aged 18 to 30 in good health. Some clones in this sample may be carry-over from other donors' samples. Both conserved end residues are part of each CDR3. A D gene is named only where the DNA matches it firmly. For some rows the clone size is stated as once, few or many, or as a class when expanded; others skip it.

TRBD1,TRBV6-1,TRBJ1-4,15,-,TGTGCCAGCAGTGCCACCGGGACAGACAATGAAAAACTGTTTTTT,CASSATGTDNEKLFF
-,TRBV4-1,TRBJ1-4,15,-,TGCGCCAGCAGCCATAGCGCTGCAACTAATGAAAAACTGTTTTTT,CASSHSAATNEKLFF
TRBD2,TRBV19,TRBJ2-7,17,-,TGTGCCAGTAGTGCTCCGGGACTAGCGGCTCCCTCCTACGAGCAGTACTTC,CASSAPGLAAPSYEQYF
-,TRBV29-1,TRBJ1-1,11,-,TGCAGCGCCTCTAGGGGCACTGAAGCTTTCTTT,CSASRGTEAFF
-,TRBV9,TRBJ1-6,17,-,TGTGCCAGCAGTAGATGGGGGGAGAGCTCCTATAATTCACCCCTCCACTTT,CASSRWGESSYNSPLHF
-,TRBV18,TRBJ2-1,13,once,TGTGCCAGCTCACCACCAGGCCGCAATGAGCAGTTCTTC,CASSPPGRNEQFF
TRBD2,TRBV28,TRBJ2-5,16,-,TGTGCCAGCAGTTTAGGTGTGGGAGGGCCTGTGGAGACCCAGTACTTC,CASSLGVGGPVETQYF
TRBD1,TRBV19,TRBJ1-3,18,-,TGTGCCAGTCGAAAAGGACAGGGGAGCAGAGCCTCTGGAAACACCATATATTTT,CASRKGQGSRASGNTIYF
TRBD1,TRBV10-3,TRBJ2-7,15,once,TGTGCCATCAGTCAAGCCGGGACAGGAGTCTACGAGCAGTACTTC,CAISQAGTGVYEQYF
TRBD2,TRBV28,TRBJ2-1,18,-,TGTGCCAGCAGTAGTGAGACTAGCGGGATCCCCATGAGGAGTGAGCAGTTCTTC,CASSSETSGIPMRSEQFF
-,TRBV6-6,TRBJ2-3,13,-,TGTGCCAGCAGTTACTCGAGAGACGATACGCAGTATTTT,CASSYSRDDTQYF
TRBD1,TRBV6-5,TRBJ1-5,15,once,TGTGCCAGCAGTAAGGACAGGGGCAGCAATCAGCCCCAGCATTTT,CASSKDRGSNQPQHF
-,TRBV7-8,TRBJ2-7,13,once,TGTGCCAGCAGCTTCGGGGACACCTACGAGCAGTACTTC,CASSFGDTYEQYF
-,TRBV15,TRBJ2-2,16,-,TGTGCCACCAGAGGGAACGCGGGCACAGGTCCCGGGGAGCTGTTTTTT,CATRGNAGTGPGELFF
-,TRBV29-1,TRBJ2-3,13,-,TGCAGCGTTGAGGTGAGGATCTCAGATACGCAGTATTTT,CSVEVRISDTQYF
-,TRBV18,TRBJ2-5,15,-,TGTGCCAGCTCACCATTCCAGGCTAGCCAAGAGACCCAGTACTTC,CASSPFQASQETQYF
-,TRBV6-6,TRBJ2-1,15,-,TGTGCCAGCAGTTCGGTCAGGGTAACCTACAATGAGCAGTTCTTC,CASSSVRVTYNEQFF
TRBD2,TRBV5-1,TRBJ2-1,15,-,TGCGCCAGCAGCCTACGACTAGCGGGGGTCAATGAGCAGTTCTTC,CASSLRLAGVNEQFF
TRBD1,TRBV5-1,TRBJ1-1,15,-,TGCGCCAGCAGCGCCGGGACAGGGTGGGTTGCTGAAGCTTTCTTT,CASSAGTGWVAEAFF
-,TRBV5-1,TRBJ2-7,15,-,TGCGCCAGCAGCTTTGGGGGCACAAGCTCCTACGAGCAGTACTTC,CASSFGGTSSYEQYF
-,TRBV5-1,TRBJ1-1,13,once,TGCGCCAGCAGCCTCCGCGAAGGGACTGAAGCTTTCTTT,CASSLREGTEAFF
-,TRBV18,TRBJ2-2,14,-,TGTGCCAGCTCCGCTACAGGGAACACCGGGGAGCTGTTTTTT,CASSATGNTGELFF
-,TRBV4-2,TRBJ2-2,16,-,TGTGCCAGCAGCCAAGTTAATAGCGGTGGCGCCGGGGAGCTGTTTTTT,CASSQVNSGGAGELFF
-,TRBV2,TRBJ1-1,14,-,TGTGCCAGCAGTGAAGCGTGGGCGGGCACTGAAGCTTTCTTT,CASSEAWAGTEAFF
-,TRBV30,TRBJ2-5,13,-,TGTGCCTGGAGTGTACAGTTCCAAGGGACCCAGTACTTC,CAWSVQFQGTQYF
-,TRBV30,TRBJ2-7,14,-,TGTGCCTGGAGTACAACGGGAAGTCGGGACGAGCAGTACTTC,CAWSTTGSRDEQYF
-,TRBV28,TRBJ2-6,14,-,TGTGCCAGTCTCAGGGTCCCTGGGGCCAACGTCCTGACTTTC,CASLRVPGANVLTF
-,TRBV27,TRBJ1-2,14,-,TGTGCCAGCAGTTTAAAGGGGACAAGCTATGGCTACACCTTC,CASSLKGTSYGYTF
TRBD1,TRBV7-2,TRBJ1-1,16,-,TGTGCCAGCAGCTCTGAGCGGACAGGGCTGGGCACTGAAGCTTTCTTT,CASSSERTGLGTEAFF
-,TRBV19,TRBJ1-1,15,-,TGTGCCAGTAGTTCGGTGACCGGTATGAACACTGAAGCTTTCTTT,CASSSVTGMNTEAFF
-,TRBV9,TRBJ2-7,16,once,TGTGCCAGCAGCGTCTCCCCAGGTGGGGCCACCTACGAGCAGTACTTC,CASSVSPGGATYEQYF
TRBD1,TRBV9,TRBJ2-3,17,-,TGTGCCAGCAGCGTAGGGCCAACAGGGGCTAGCACAGATACGCAGTATTTT,CASSVGPTGASTDTQYF
TRBD2,TRBV11-2,TRBJ2-7,16,-,TGTGCCAGCAGCTTAGTGTCACTAGCGGGGACCTACGAGCAGTACTTC,CASSLVSLAGTYEQYF
-,TRBV6-5,TRBJ1-3,15,-,TGTGCCAGCAGCAGAGGGACTTACTCTGGAAACACCATATATTTT,CASSRGTYSGNTIYF
TRBD1,TRBV9,TRBJ2-2,15,-,TGTGCCAGCAGAAAGACAGGGTATGACACCGGGGAGCTGTTTTTT,CASRKTGYDTGELFF
-,TRBV6-1,TRBJ2-7,14,-,TGTGCCAGCAGTGAAGCGGCAGGGTCCTACGAGCAGTACTTC,CASSEAAGSYEQYF
-,TRBV27,TRBJ2-3,12,-,TGTGCCAGCAGGGTTGGACTTAGAGGGGTTTATTTT,CASRVGLRGVYF
-,TRBV28,TRBJ1-2,12,-,TGTGCCAGCAGTTTATTTGCAGTTGGCTACACCTTC,CASSLFAVGYTF
-,TRBV28,TRBJ1-2,12,-,TGTGCCAGCAGTTTCCAGGAATATGGCTACACCTTC,CASSFQEYGYTF
-,TRBV11-2,TRBJ1-3,17,-,TGTGCCAGCAGCTTAGGGAGGGGACGGAACTCTGGAAACACCATATATTTT,CASSLGRGRNSGNTIYF
-,TRBV2,TRBJ1-2,11,-,TGTGCCAGCGGCCAGCTCTATGGCTACACCTTC,CASGQLYGYTF